This passage covers 30 T cell receptor beta chains from one sample sequenced in a study of T cells generated in artificial thymic organoids. TCRalpha and TCRbeta libraries were amplified separately by semi-nested PCR with TRAC or TRBC reverse primers. TCRdb reanalysed the 5' RACE reads using MiXCR and keeps one entry per CDR3 protein. The table records about 9,000 distinct CDR3 sequences, about 18% of them present only once. The sample comprised naive CD8+ T cells from the thymus. Specified subset: CD3+TCRalphabeta+CD8SP T cells; for blood, CD45RO-CCR7+ naive CD8+ T cells. The source is a human donor who gave cord blood stem cells for thymic organoid culture, a cardiac surgery patient who gave postnatal thymus, or a blood donor (not recorded which).

This clonotype is labeled medium-sized (0.01 to 0.1%). This chain joins TRBV3-1 and TRBJ2-1; TRBD2 aligns across 11 bases. The CDR3 consists of 15 residues. Germline V gene lookup returns CDR1 LGHDT and CDR2 YNNKEL (reference sequence). V lost 1 base to trimming and J lost 6 bases; unmatched junction nucleotides: 2. CDR3 region: CASSQVSGRANEQFF. CDR3 nucleotides: TGTGCCAGCAGCCAAGTTAGCGGGAGGGCCAATGAGCAGTTCTTC.

This clonotype is medium-sized by share. V and J are TRBV10-2 and TRBJ1-2, with TRBD1 identical over 11 bases. CDR1 is WSHSY and CDR2 is SAAADI in the germline V gene. Trimming cost V 7 bases and J 2 bases; bases outside gene matches: 3. This CDR3 has 14 residues. CDR3 DNA: TGCGCCAGCACTAGGACAGGGGGCAACTATGGCTACACCTTC. Translated, it gives CASTRTGGNYGYTF.

This clonotype rates as medium-sized. V is TRBV27 and J is TRBJ1-1, with D unresolved. The CDR3 runs 13 residues. Germline V lookup: CDR1 MNHEY, CDR2 SMNVEV (reference sequence). The V end was cut by 2 bases, the J end by 0 bases, with 4 bases between. CDR3 loop: CASSLHVNTEAFF. The CDR3 DNA sequence: TGTGCCAGCAGTTTACACGTGAACACTGAAGCTTTCTTT.

This clonotype is classed as medium-sized. V and J are TRBV12-3 or TRBV12-4 and TRBJ2-7; 9 nucleotides line up with TRBD1. CDR3 length: 13 residues. The V gene end was trimmed by 4 bases and the J gene end by 3 bases; junction bases not matched to a gene: 1. As DNA, the CDR3 is TGTGCCAGCAGTTGGGGACAGGGCTACGAGCAGTACTTC. Its translation: CASSWGQGYEQYF.

The gene calls are TRBV10-3 and TRBJ1-3; D is possibly TRBD1 (5 bases). This CDR3 is 12 amino acids long. The germline CDR1 and CDR2 sequences are ENHRY and SYGVKD. V was clipped by 8 bases and J by 7 bases, with 12 bases between them. The chain's CDR3 is CAIGGRGNTIYF. In DNA, the CDR3 is TGTGCCATCGGGGGACGGGGGAACACCATATATTTT.

The chain combines TRBV24-1 with TRBJ2-1, with D perhaps being TRBD1 or TRBD2 (5 bases each). From germline, CDR1 is KGHDR and CDR2 SFDVKD. V was cut by 4 bases and J by 4 bases, with 16 bases left in between. The CDR3 is 16 residues long. CDR3 region: CATSEAGTSTYNEQFF. The CDR3 bases are TGTGCCACCAGTGAGGCCGGGACCTCCACGTACAATGAGCAGTTCTTC.

The rearrangement links TRBV6-5 to TRBJ2-7; a possible D gene is TRBD1 (6 bases). Trimming took off 5 bases at V and 5 bases at J, with 13 bases between the two ends. The V gene's germline CDR1 is MNHEY and CDR2 SVGAGI. The CDR3 is 13 residues long. CDR3 nucleotides: TGTGCCAGCAGTCACAGGGTAGGAGACGAGCAGTACGTC. Amino acid sequence: CASSHRVGDEQYV.

By share, this clonotype counts as medium-sized. The chain links TRBV7-2 to TRBJ2-3; 8 bases are shared with TRBD2. Per germline, CDR1 SGHTA and CDR2 FQGNSA. V shed 7 bases, J shed 4 bases, and the junction held 13 bases outside the gene matches. This CDR3 spans 16 amino acids. CDR3 sequence (DNA): TGTGCCAGCACCGAGACGGGGACTAGTACGGCAGATACGCAGTATTTT. Translating gives CASTETGTSTADTQYF.

This clonotype was recorded a few times. CDR3 DNA: TGTGCCAGCAGTACGACCAGTTTGACCCAGTACTTC. It encodes CASSTTSLTQYF. The rearrangement joins TRBV28 to TRBJ2-5; D gene uncertain. CDR1 is MDHEN and CDR2 is SYDVKM in the germline V gene. Trimming removed 5 bases from V and 7 bases from J, with 11 bases in between. This CDR3 is 12 amino acids long.

This clonotype was counted at least ten times. J is TRBJ2-1 and V is TRBV10-2; the match to TRBD2 covers 10 bases. Germline CDR1 and CDR2: WSHSY and SAAADI. V gave up 6 bases and J gave up 6 bases; unmatched junction bases: 8. The CDR3 contains 15 residues. As DNA, the CDR3 is TGCGCCAGCAGGACCGGACTAGCGGACCCCAATGAGCAGTTCTTC. This gives the protein CASRTGLADPNEQFF.

With regard to this clonotype: Possible read error: a much larger clone is one base away. This rearrangement joins TRBV5-1 to TRBJ1-1, with TRBD1 matching 8 bases. This CDR3 spans 17 amino acids. V lost 1 base, J lost 1 base, and 9 bases stayed unmatched. Germline CDR1 SGHRS, CDR2 YFSETQ. The CDR3 DNA reads TGCGCCAGCAGCTTGCCGGTCGCAGGGGGCGGGAACACTGAAGCTTTCTTT. Translating it yields CASSLPVAGGGNTEAFF.

By sample fraction, this clonotype is medium-sized. The gene calls are TRBV12-3 or TRBV12-4 and TRBJ2-2, with D uncertain. The CDR3 sequence is 13 residues long. Trimming stripped 2 bases from V and 6 bases from J, with 7 bases between. CDR3 sequence reads: CASSLNSAGELFF. The CDR3, as DNA: TGTGCCAGCAGTTTAAATTCCGCCGGGGAGCTGTTTTTT.

This clonotype is categorized as medium-sized (0.01 to 0.1%). The V call is TRBV14, the J call TRBJ1-2, with a possible D match to TRBD1 (5 bases). Germline CDR1 reads SGHDN; CDR2 reads FVKESK. V lost 2 bases, J lost 9 bases, and 16 bases lay in between. The CDR3 has 14 amino acids. In DNA, the CDR3 is TGTGCCAGCAGCCAACACAGGAGAACAAAGAGCTACACCTTC. Translating it yields CASSQHRRTKSYTF.

The rearrangement uses TRBV4-1 and TRBJ1-5; 10 nucleotides agree with TRBD1. V shed 0 bases and J 4 bases; nucleotides not matched to a gene: 6. The CDR3 loop spans 17 amino acids. Germline CDR1 MGHRA, CDR2 YSYEKL. The CDR3 here is CASSQDIPGQGNQPQHF. The CDR3, as DNA: TGCGCCAGCAGCCAAGACATACCGGGACAGGGGAATCAGCCCCAGCATTTT.

This clonotype was seen many times. This chain links TRBV6-2 or TRBV6-3 with TRBJ1-1, with D perhaps matching TRBD1 (6 bases). Trimming removed 5 bases from V and 4 bases from J, with 8 bases in between. The CDR3 extends over 12 amino acids. CDR1 is MNHEY and CDR2 is SVGEGT in the germline V gene. CDR3 in amino acids: CASSKQGTEAFF. In nucleotides, the CDR3 is TGTGCCAGCAGTAAACAGGGCACTGAAGCTTTCTTT.

This clonotype is categorized as medium-sized. The chain joins TRBV12-3 or TRBV12-4 to TRBJ2-7; a weak D match, TRBD1 (5 bases). V dropped 5 bases and J dropped 2 bases, with 13 bases sitting between them. This CDR3 is built from 14 residues. CDR3 sequence (DNA): TGTGCCAGCAGTCCCCAGGGAAAGGCCTACGAGCAGTACTTC. Protein: CASSPQGKAYEQYF.

This clonotype is labeled medium-sized (0.01 to 0.1%). This chain joins TRBV7-9 and TRBJ1-1; perhaps TRBD1 as D (6 bases). The CDR3 extends over 16 amino acids. Germline assignment: CDR1 SEHNR and CDR2 FQNEAQ (reference sequence). V lost 5 bases to trimming and J lost 6 bases, with 22 bases between them. The DNA for the CDR3 is TGTGCCAGCAGCCCTACATATCGAGCGGGGGGCCCTGAAGCTTTCTTT. This translates into CASSPTYRAGGPEAFF. Complete variable domain (other parts from reference TRBV7-9 and TRBJ1-1): DTGVSQNPRHKITKRGQNVTFRCDPISEHNRLYWYRQTLGQGPEFLTYFQNEAQLEKSRLLSDRFSAERPKGSFSTLEIQRTEQGDSAMYLCASSPTYRAGGPEAFFGQGTRLTVV.

This clonotype showed up just a few times. This chain links TRBV5-5 with TRBJ2-1, with 7 bases identical to TRBD2. Germline CDR1 reads SGHKS; CDR2 reads YYEKEE (reference sequence). The CDR3 has 16 residues. V lost 4 bases and J lost 4; bases outside the gene matches: 11. In nucleotides, the CDR3 is TGTGCCAGCAGCGGGACCGGGACTAAGATTTACAATGAGCAGTTCTTC. It yields the protein CASSGTGTKIYNEQFF.

This clonotype was recorded at least ten times. The rearrangement links TRBV4-1 to TRBJ2-5; D uncertain. CDR1 and CDR2 (germline): MGHRA, YSYEKL. The CDR3 spans 14 residues. V was pared by 0 bases and J by 5 bases, with 10 bases between. The CDR3 region has the DNA TGCGCCAGCAGCCAAGAAGGGTCCTGGGAGACCCAGTACTTC. Its protein is CASSQEGSWETQYF.

This clonotype was seen repeatedly, ten times or more. The V call is TRBV13, the J call TRBJ2-1; D ambiguous. The V gene's germline CDR1 is PRHDT and CDR2 FYEKMQ (reference sequence). The V and J ends lost 3 bases and 6 bases respectively, with 3 bases between them. There are 11 residues in the CDR3. This CDR3 is CASSFGNEQFF. CDR3 bases: TGTGCCAGCAGCTTCGGCAATGAGCAGTTCTTC.

This clonotype is judged medium-sized (0.01 to 0.1%). The chain couples TRBV27 to TRBJ1-5; D is unresolved. CDR1 and CDR2 (germline): MNHEY, SMNVEV (reference sequence). V was shortened by 3 bases and J by 3 bases, with 6 bases between the two germline ends. This CDR3 contains 13 residues. CDR3 sequence reads: CASSFTDNQPQHF. CDR3 nucleotides: TGTGCCAGCAGTTTCACCGACAATCAGCCCCAGCATTTT.

This clonotype is classed as medium-sized. The chain uses TRBV5-3 and TRBJ1-3; perhaps TRBD1 as D (5 bases). TRBV5-3 counts as an open reading frame of uncertain function. This CDR3 is 14 amino acids long. Deletions cut 7 bases from V and 0 bases from J, with 11 bases between. The CDR3 reads CARLWQGSGNTIYF. Here the CDR3 DNA reads TGTGCCAGACTGTGGCAGGGCTCTGGAAACACCATATATTTT.

This clonotype is labeled medium-sized. V gene TRBV2 combines with J gene TRBJ2-1; 10 positions agree with TRBD1. The CDR3 runs 15 residues. The trim removed 8 bases at V and 1 base at J, leaving 5 bases unmatched. Germline-derived CDR1 and CDR2 are SNHLY and FYNNEI. CDR3 sequence: CASSRTGGSYNEQFF. CDR3 DNA sequence: TGTGCCAGCTCCCGGACAGGGGGATCCTACAATGAGCAGTTCTTC.

This clonotype is medium-sized (0.01 to 0.1%) within its sample. V and J are TRBV21-1 and TRBJ2-5; the table's TRBD1 call for D was not verified on the DNA. TRBV21-1 is tagged as a pseudogene. The CDR3 is 16 residues long. The CDR3 here is CASSKEETGAQETQYF. In DNA, the CDR3 is TGTGCCAGCAGCAAAGAGGAAACAGGGGCCCAAGAGACCCAGTACTTC.

By share of the sample, this clonotype is medium-sized (0.01 to 0.1%). CDR3 amino acids: CASSPFGGEQFF. As DNA, the CDR3 is TGTGCCAGCAGCCCCTTTGGTGGTGAGCAGTTCTTC. The chain uses TRBV9 and TRBJ2-1; D uncertain. The CDR3 contains 12 residues. V lost 4 bases and J 9 bases, leaving 11 bases between the germline ends. In germline, CDR1 is SGDLS, CDR2 YYNGEE.

This clonotype is medium-sized by share. J is TRBJ2-1 and V is TRBV6-2 or TRBV6-3; the D is unclear. The CDR3 totals 13 residues. Germline V gene data show CDR1 as MNHEY and CDR2 as SVGEGT. V lost 0 bases to trimming and J lost 14 bases, with 14 bases between them. The CDR3 here is CASSYSNALQEFF. The CDR3 DNA reads as TGTGCCAGCAGTTACTCGAATGCCCTTCAGGAGTTCTTC.

This clonotype was observed at least ten times. The rearrangement uses TRBV7-9 and TRBJ2-1; a possible D gene is TRBD2 (5 bases). CDR1 SEHNR and CDR2 FQNEAQ come from the germline V gene (reference sequence). V was clipped by 5 bases and J by 5 bases, with 10 bases between them. This CDR3 region has 13 residues. The CDR3 DNA sequence: TGTGCCAGCAGCCGCAGCGGCAACAATGAGCAGTTCTTC. This sequence encodes CASSRSGNNEQFF.

This clonotype is medium-sized (0.01 to 0.1%) by share. V is TRBV15 and J is TRBJ1-5; D may be TRBD1 (6 bases). Germline CDR1 LNHNV, CDR2 YYDKDF (reference sequence). CDR3 length equals 18 residues. Trimming took 1 base from V and 1 from J, leaving 17 bases between them. CDR3 in amino acids: CATSRVPRDIRSNQPQHF. The CDR3 nucleotides are TGTGCCACCAGCAGAGTCCCCCGGGACATTAGGAGCAATCAGCCCCAGCATTTT.

This clonotype ranks as medium-sized. This sequence joins TRBV27 and TRBJ2-1, with TRBD2 matching 9 bases. The length of the CDR3 is 15 residues. Trimming cost V 2 bases and J 7 bases; bases outside gene matches: 6. Germline CDR1 MNHEY, CDR2 SMNVEV (reference sequence). The DNA for the CDR3 is TGTGCCAGCAGTTTAGGGCTAGCGGGGATAAATGAGCAGTTCTTC. Its translation: CASSLGLAGINEQFF.

By proportion, this clonotype is medium-sized. The V call is TRBV4-1, the J call TRBJ2-7; the D is unclear. The CDR3 totals 13 residues. The V end was cut by 3 bases, the J end by 3 bases, with 9 bases between. Germline assignment: CDR1 MGHRA and CDR2 YSYEKL. Here the CDR3 reads CASSQSAGYEQYF. The CDR3 DNA reads TGCGCCAGCAGCCAGTCGGCAGGCTACGAGCAGTACTTC.